The 8 T cell receptor beta chains below come from one sample, sequenced in a study of CD8 T cells in ankylosing spondylitis. General study results and limits: The study identified a TCR beta motif of under 10 highly homologous variants that appeared characteristic of ankylosing spondylitis blood.

Using its own MiXCR run on the 5' RACE reads, TCRdb lists one record per CDR3 protein. The sample yields 700,000 to 1,000,000 distinct CDR3 sequences, roughly 12% seen once. These receptors have no known antigen. Material for sequencing was blood, either unsorted or a sorted T cell fraction (not recorded which). These receptors were collected from a male donor with ankylosing spondylitis.

This clonotype was counted a few times. Here the CDR3 DNA reads TGTGCCAGCAGCCCCCCTGACAGGGGTGAAGCTTTCTTT. Translating gives CASSPPDRGEAFF. The chain carries TRBV4-2 and TRBJ1-1, with 8 bases fitting TRBD1. The CDR3 is made up of 13 amino acids. Germline values: CDR1 LGHNA, CDR2 YNFKEQ. The junction had 5 bases not matched to a gene; V was cut back by 4 bases and J by 7 bases.

This clonotype appeared a few times. The chain links TRBV28 to TRBJ2-7; the match to TRBD2 covers 8 bases. Germline assignment: CDR1 MDHEN and CDR2 SYDVKM. The V segment lost 5 bases and the J segment 9 bases; nucleotides outside the gene matches: 6. This CDR3 spans 12 amino acids. CDR3 sequence reads: CASSLSGAMQYF. DNA for the CDR3: TGTGCCAGCAGTCTTAGCGGGGCAATGCAGTACTTC.

The table lists this clonotype with many counts. The V and J genes are TRBV5-4 and TRBJ2-3, with a weak D call TRBD1 (7 bases). From germline, CDR1 is SGHNT and CDR2 YYREEE (reference sequence). V was clipped by 0 bases and J by 7 bases, with 27 bases between them. The CDR3 has 19 residues. CDR3 amino acids: CASSLVQQGPSGPWNTQYF. CDR3 sequence (DNA): TGTGCCAGCAGCTTGGTTCAACAGGGGCCCAGCGGGCCATGGAATACGCAGTATTTT.

The CDR3 nucleotides read TGTGCCAGCAGCCCCCGCGGGGGAGGCATTCAGTACTTC. Its protein product is CASSPRGGGIQYF. The rearrangement uses TRBV9 and TRBJ2-4, with TRBD2 identical over 7 bases. The V and J ends lost 4 bases and 9 bases, in that order; junction bases with no gene match: 7. The V gene's germline CDR1 is SGDLS and CDR2 YYNGEE. The CDR3 is 13 amino acids.

This clonotype was counted between two and nine times. This chain links TRBV11-2 with TRBJ2-1, with 7 positions matching TRBD2. V lost 4 bases, J lost 11 bases, and 11 bases stayed unmatched. CDR1 is SGHAT and CDR2 is FQNNGV in the germline V gene. The CDR3 runs to 14 residues. The CDR3 region has the DNA TGTGCCAGCAGCTCCTATCGACTAGCCCCGAAGCAGTTCTTC. This sequence encodes CASSSYRLAPKQFF.

This clonotype was observed a handful of times. This CDR3 reads CASSLLDRGQHEQFF. CDR3 DNA: TGTGCCAGCAGTTTACTGGACAGGGGGCAACATGAGCAGTTCTTC. The chain carries TRBV27 and TRBJ2-1; 11 bases fit TRBD1. V was pared by 2 bases and J by 8 bases, with 5 bases of the junction left unmatched. Germline-derived CDR1 and CDR2 are MNHEY and SMNVEV (reference sequence). The CDR3 is made up of 15 amino acids.

The table lists this clonotype with a few counts. The chain carries TRBV24-1 and TRBJ2-5, with TRBD2 identical over 7 bases. The CDR3 has 18 residues. The V and J ends lost 4 bases and 3 bases, in that order; junction bases with no gene match: 16. Germline CDR1 and CDR2: KGHDR and SFDVKD. CDR3 DNA: TGTGCCACCAGTGACCCTCTGACGGCGGGGGTAGGGGAAGAGACCCAGTACTTC. Residues: CATSDPLTAGVGEETQYF.

V usage is TRBV6-5 and J usage is TRBJ1-5; D gene ambiguous. Germline assignment: CDR1 MNHEY and CDR2 SVGAGI. There are 16 residues in the CDR3. V dropped 2 bases and J dropped 7 bases, with 18 bases sitting between them. CDR3 DNA: TGTGCCAGCAGTTACAAGTGGCCGCGGGTTGGGCAGCCCCAGCATTTT. Its translation: CASSYKWPRVGQPQHF.